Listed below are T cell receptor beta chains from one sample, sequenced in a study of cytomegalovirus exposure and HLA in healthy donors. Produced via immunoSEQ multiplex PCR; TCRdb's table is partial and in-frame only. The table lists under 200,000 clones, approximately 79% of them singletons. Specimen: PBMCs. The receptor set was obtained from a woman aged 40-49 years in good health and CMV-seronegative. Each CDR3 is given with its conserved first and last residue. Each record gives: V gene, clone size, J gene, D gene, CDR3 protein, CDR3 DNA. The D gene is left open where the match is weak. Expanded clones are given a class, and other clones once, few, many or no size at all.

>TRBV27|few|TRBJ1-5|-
CASSPARVRAGNQPQHF
TGTGCCAGCAGTCCCGCTCGCGTGAGGGCGGGCAATCAGCCCCAGCATTTT
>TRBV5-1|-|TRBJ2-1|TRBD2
CASSYPGTSGGGSSYNEQFF
TGCGCCAGCAGTTATCCCGGGACTAGCGGGGGGGGAAGCTCCTACAATGAGCAGTTCTTC
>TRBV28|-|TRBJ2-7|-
CASSLERGGYEQYF
TGTGCCAGCAGTTTAGAGAGGGGGGGTTACGAGCAGTACTTC
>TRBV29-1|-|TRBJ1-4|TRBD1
CSVSTGVGEKLFF
TGCAGCGTCAGTACAGGGGTGGGTGAAAAACTGTTTTTT
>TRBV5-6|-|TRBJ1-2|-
CASTRTEGYGYTF
TGTGCCAGCACCCGGACCGAGGGCTATGGCTACACCTTC
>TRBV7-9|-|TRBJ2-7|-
CSSSGVGHVSYEQYF
TGTTCCAGCAGCGGGGTGGGACATGTATCCTACGAGCAGTACTTC
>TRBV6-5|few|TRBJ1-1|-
CASTSPSLNTEAFF
TGTGCCAGCACTTCCCCCTCTCTGAACACTGAAGCTTTCTTT
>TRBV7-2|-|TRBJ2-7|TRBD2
CASGLAVSYEQYF
TGTGCCAGCGGACTAGCGGTTTCCTACGAGCAGTACTTC
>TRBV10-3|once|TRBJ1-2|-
CASYGAGYGYTF
TGTGCCTCCTATGGCGCGGGCTATGGGTACACCTTC
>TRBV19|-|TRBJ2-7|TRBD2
CASSISSGRSPEQYF
TGTGCCAGTAGTATATCTAGCGGGAGATCGCCCGAGCAGTACTTC
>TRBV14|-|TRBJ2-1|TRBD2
CASSQIAGGMNEQFF
TGTGCCAGCAGCCAAATAGCGGGGGGGATGAATGAGCAGTTCTTC
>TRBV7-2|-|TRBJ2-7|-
CASRRNLGHYEQYF
TGTGCCAGCAGACGAAATCTGGGGCACTACGAGCAGTACTTC
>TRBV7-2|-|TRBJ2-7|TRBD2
CASSPPGLAGHEQYF
TGTGCCAGCAGCCCACCGGGACTAGCGGGCCACGAGCAGTACTTC
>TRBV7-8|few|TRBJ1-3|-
CASSLDEGFRNTIYF
TGTGCCAGCAGCTTAGACGAGGGATTTCGGAACACCATATATTTT
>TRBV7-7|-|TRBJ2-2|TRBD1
CASSLTGYTGELFF
TGTGCTAGCAGCTTGACAGGGTACACCGGGGAGCTGTTTTTT
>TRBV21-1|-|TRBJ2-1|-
CANPRVQFF
TGTGCCAACCCGAGGGTGCAGTTCTTC
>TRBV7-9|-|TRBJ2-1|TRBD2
CASSLRLAGGRYNEQFF
TGTGCCAGCAGCTTAAGACTAGCGGGGGGCCGCTACAATGAGCAGTTCTTC
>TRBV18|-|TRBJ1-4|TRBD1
CASSHRQGAGEKLFF
TGTGCCAGCTCACACAGACAGGGTGCGGGTGAAAAACTGTTTTTT
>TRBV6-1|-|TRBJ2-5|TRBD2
CAGGVGETQYF
TGTGCCGGGGGGGTGGGCGAGACCCAGTACTTC
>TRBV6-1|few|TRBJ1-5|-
CASSEGGWQPQHF
TGTGCCAGCAGTGAAGGAGGTTGGCAGCCCCAGCATTTT
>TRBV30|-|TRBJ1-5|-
CAWSFGVGNQPQHF
TGTGCCTGGAGTTTCGGGGTCGGCAATCAGCCCCAGCATTTT
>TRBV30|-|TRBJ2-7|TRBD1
CAWSVGGQSEQYF
TGTGCCTGGAGTGTAGGGGGACAGAGCGAGCAGTACTTC
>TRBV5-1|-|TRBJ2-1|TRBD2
CASSWPLAGVLNEQFF
TGCGCCAGCAGCTGGCCGCTAGCGGGAGTGTTAAATGAGCAGTTCTTC
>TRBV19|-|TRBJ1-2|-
CASSIDGRLSGYTF
TGTGCCAGTAGTATAGATGGCAGGTTGAGCGGCTACACCTTC
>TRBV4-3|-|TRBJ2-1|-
CASSQVESSYNEQFF
TGCGCCAGCAGCCAAGTAGAGAGCTCCTACAATGAGCAGTTCTTC
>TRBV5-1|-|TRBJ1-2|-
CASRMTEGHGYGYTF
TGCGCCAGCAGGATGACTGAGGGTCACGGCTATGGCTACACCTTC
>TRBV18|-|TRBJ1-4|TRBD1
CASSFNRGGDEKLFF
TGTGCCAGCTCGTTCAACAGGGGTGGAGATGAAAAACTGTTTTTT
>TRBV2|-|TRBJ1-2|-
CASSLTGRPTTNYGYTF
TGTGCCAGCAGTCTTACCGGGAGACCGACCACTAACTATGGCTACACCTTC
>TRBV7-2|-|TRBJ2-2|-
CASSLTMAGGGGELFF
TGTGCCAGCAGCTTAACAATGGCAGGGGGAGGCGGGGAGCTGTTTTTT
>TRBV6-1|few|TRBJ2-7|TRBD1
CASRPGQGVYEQYF
TGTGCCAGCAGACCGGGACAGGGGGTCTACGAGCAGTACTTC
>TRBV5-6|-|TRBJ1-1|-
CASSLVGSGAEAFF
TGTGCCAGCAGCTTGGTAGGGAGTGGGGCTGAAGCTTTCTTT
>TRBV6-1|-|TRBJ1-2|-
CASSYRDSGYGYTF
TGTGCCAGCAGTTATAGGGATAGCGGCTATGGCTACACCTTC
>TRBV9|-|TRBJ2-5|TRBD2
CASSGIAGGETQYF
TGTGCCAGCAGCGGAATAGCGGGAGGAGAGACCCAGTACTTC
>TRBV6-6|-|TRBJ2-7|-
CASSPAGRNEQYF
TGTGCCAGCAGTCCGGCAGGGCGGAACGAGCAGTACTTC
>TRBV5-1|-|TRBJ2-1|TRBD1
CASSFRDSGSYNEQFF
TGCGCCAGCAGCTTCCGGGACAGTGGCTCCTACAATGAGCAGTTCTTC
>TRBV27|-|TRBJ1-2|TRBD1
CASSLLGTGVNYGYTF
TGTGCCAGCAGTTTATTAGGGACAGGGGTTAACTATGGCTACACCTTC
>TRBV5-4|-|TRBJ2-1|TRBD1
CASSRRQGANEQFF
TGTGCCAGCAGCCGACGACAGGGGGCAAATGAGCAGTTCTTC